Presented here are 13 T cell receptor beta chains from one specimen sequenced in a study of fetal regulatory T cell absence and autoimmunity. Method: immunoSEQ multiplex PCR; TCRdb's copy keeps in-frame clones and lacks some. The sample shows some 46,000 clones, about four fifths of them seen only once. The sample comprised cord blood. All receptors derive from a newborn boy with IPEX syndrome.

The rearrangement links TRBV11-3 to TRBJ2-1, with D perhaps TRBD2 (6 bases). Looked up from germline, CDR1 is SGHNT and CDR2 is YENEEA. V lost 5 bases, J lost 1 base, and 15 bases lay in between. The length of the CDR3 is 16 residues. CDR3 sequence reads: CASSRRGSASYNEQFF. The DNA for the CDR3 is TGTGCCAGCAGCCGCCGGGGGAGCGCGTCCTACAATGAGCAGTTCTTC.

The rearrangement joins TRBV4-1 to TRBJ2-1, with 7 nucleotides matching TRBD2. Germline loops: CDR1 MGHRA, CDR2 YSYEKL. The CDR3 sequence is 17 residues long. V shed 4 bases, J shed 2 bases, and the junction held 11 bases outside the gene matches. The CDR3 region is CASSRARGGGPYNEQFF. CDR3 DNA sequence: TGCGCCAGCAGCCGGGCAAGGGGCGGGGGACCCTACAATGAGCAGTTCTTC.

This sequence joins TRBV15 and TRBJ2-3; 10 bases agree with TRBD2. This CDR3 is built from 18 residues. Germline V gives CDR1 LNHNV, CDR2 YYDKDF (reference sequence). Germline trimming cut 5 bases from V and 8 bases from J; bases unmatched to any gene: 19. CDR3 nucleotides: TGTGCCACCAGCTCCTACTCCTGGGCTAGCGGGGGACGGGGTACGCAGTATTTT. It translates to CATSSYSWASGGRGTQYF.

The chain combines TRBV16 with TRBJ2-7, with D possibly TRBD1 on 5 matching bases. This CDR3 has 14 amino acids. CDR1 and CDR2 from the germline V gene are KGHSY and FQNENV. The V end was cut by 1 base, the J end by 2 bases, with 9 bases between. The CDR3 sequence is CASSQWQGPYEQYF. In nucleotides, the CDR3 is TGTGCCAGCAGCCAATGGCAGGGTCCCTACGAGCAGTACTTC.

The rearrangement joins TRBV30 to TRBJ2-1, with D maybe TRBD2 (7 bases). CDR1 is GTSNPN and CDR2 is SVGIG in the germline V gene (reference sequence). The CDR3 covers 13 residues. Trimming shortened V by 6 bases and J by 9 bases, and 18 bases separated the two germline ends. Here the CDR3 DNA reads TGTGCCTGCGCGGGGTCCCGGGGGGCTGAGCAGTTCTTC. Its translation is CACAGSRGAEQFF. Filled out from reference TRBV30 and TRBJ2-1, the complete variable domain reads SQTIHQWPATLVQPVGSPLSLECTVEGTSNPNLYWYRQAAGRGLQLLFYSVGIGQISSEVPQNLSASRPQDRQFILSSKKLLLSDSGFYLCACAGSRGAEQFFGPGTRLTVL.

The chain is built from TRBV15 and TRBJ1-1; D may be TRBD1 (6 bases). Germline-derived CDR1 and CDR2 are LNHNV and YYDKDF (reference sequence). The length of the CDR3 is 13 residues. Trimming took off 0 bases at V and 8 bases at J, with 10 bases between the two ends. The CDR3 region is CATSRDQGTEAFF. CDR3 nucleotide sequence: TGTGCCACCAGCAGAGATCAGGGGACAGAAGCTTTCTTT.

The chain is built from TRBV6-6 and TRBJ2-3; D unclear. The V end lost 5 bases, the J end lost 7 bases, and 7 bases lay between the germline ends. Germline V gene sequence: CDR1 MNHNY, CDR2 SVGAGI (reference sequence). CDR3 length: 11 amino acids. Here the CDR3 DNA reads TGTGCCAGCAGTAGAGCTCATACGCAGTATTTT. Its protein product is CASSRAHTQYF.

V is TRBV27 and J is TRBJ2-7; D is uncertain. The CDR3 length is 13 residues. V lost 4 bases and J lost 2, with 9 bases in between. Per the germline V gene, CDR1 is MNHEY and CDR2 is SMNVEV (reference sequence). The CDR3 nucleotides are TGTGCCAGCAGTTCCGGCGGACCCTACGAGCAGTACTTC. It yields the protein CASSSGGPYEQYF.

J is TRBJ2-1 and V is TRBV5-6, with 7 bases lining up with TRBD2. V was clipped by 0 bases and J by 3 bases; unmatched bases: 6. Per germline, CDR1 SGHDT and CDR2 YYEEEE. This CDR3 spans 16 amino acids. The CDR3 coding sequence is TGTGCCAGCAGCTTGGTGAGCGGGGCGTACTACAATGAGCAGTTCTTC. This gives the protein CASSLVSGAYYNEQFF.

Points on this clone: The CDR3 ends on some other residue instead of the conserved phenylalanine or tryptophan, so this is likely a read error. The DNA is left out, because the CDR3 cannot be placed on it with certainty; the CDR3 is given as TCRdb lists it. The chain uses TRBV20-1 and TRBJ2-7; the table's D gene call, TRBD2, was not cross checked with the DNA. Germline V gene sequence: CDR1 DFQATT, CDR2 SNEGSKA (reference sequence). The CDR3 comprises 11 residues, both ends counted. The CDR3 here is CSARGVRTSAI.

This chain joins TRBV11-3 and TRBJ2-2; D uncertain. Germline-derived CDR1 and CDR2 are SGHNT and YENEEA. Deletions cut 4 bases from V and 5 bases from J, with 2 bases between. The CDR3 runs 11 residues. CDR3 in amino acids: CASSSTGELFF. CDR3 coding DNA: TGTGCCAGCAGCTCAACCGGGGAGCTGTTTTTT.

The chain joins TRBV6-1 to TRBJ1-6; D is undetermined. The CDR3 is 14 amino acids. Germline V gene sequence: CDR1 MNHNS, CDR2 SASEGT. The V gene lost 8 bases and the J gene lost 4 bases, with 12 bases spanning the gap. CDR3 residues: CASAYLLYNSPLHF. For the CDR3, the DNA is TGTGCCAGCGCCTACCTTCTATATAATTCACCCCTCCACTTT.

This chain connects TRBV30 to TRBJ1-2; possible D gene TRBD1, 5 bases. V lost 4 bases, J lost 3 bases, and 9 bases lay in between. The germline V gene has CDR1 GTSNPN and CDR2 SVGIG (reference sequence). The CDR3 sequence is 12 residues long. DNA for the CDR3: TGTGCCTGGACAGGGCCCTACTATGGCTACACCTTC. Residues: CAWTGPYYGYTF.